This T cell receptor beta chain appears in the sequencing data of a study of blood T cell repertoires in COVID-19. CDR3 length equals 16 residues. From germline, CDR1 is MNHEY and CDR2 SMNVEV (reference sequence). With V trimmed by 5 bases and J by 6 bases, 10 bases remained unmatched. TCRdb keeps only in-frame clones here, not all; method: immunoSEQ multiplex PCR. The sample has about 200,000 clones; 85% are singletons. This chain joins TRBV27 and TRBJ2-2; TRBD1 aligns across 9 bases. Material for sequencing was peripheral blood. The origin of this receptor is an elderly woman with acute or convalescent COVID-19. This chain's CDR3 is CASSPLGTGLAGELFF. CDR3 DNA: TGTGCCAGCAGTCCGCTCGGGACAGGGTTAGCCGGGGAGCTGTTTTTT.